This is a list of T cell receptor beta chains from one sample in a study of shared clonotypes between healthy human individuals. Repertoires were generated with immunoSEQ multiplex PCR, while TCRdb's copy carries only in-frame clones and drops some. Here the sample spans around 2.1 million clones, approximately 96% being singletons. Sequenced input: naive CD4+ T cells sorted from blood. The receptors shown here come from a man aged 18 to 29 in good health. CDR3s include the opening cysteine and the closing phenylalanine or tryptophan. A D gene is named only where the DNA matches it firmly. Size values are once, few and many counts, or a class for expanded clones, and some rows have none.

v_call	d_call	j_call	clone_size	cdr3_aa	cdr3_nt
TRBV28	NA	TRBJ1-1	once	CARRLSPNTEAFF	TGTGCCAGACGATTATCTCCGAACACTGAAGCTTTCTTT
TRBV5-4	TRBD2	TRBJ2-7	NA	CASNRGSGRSHEQYF	TGTGCCAGCAACAGAGGTAGCGGGAGATCCCACGAGCAGTACTTC
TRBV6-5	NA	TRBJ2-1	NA	CASTGAGLGAHEQFF	TGTGCCAGTACAGGGGCAGGACTAGGGGCTCATGAGCAGTTCTTC
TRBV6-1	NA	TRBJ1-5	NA	CASSVVQGSNQPQHF	TGTGCCAGCAGTGTCGTACAGGGAAGCAATCAGCCCCAGCATTTT
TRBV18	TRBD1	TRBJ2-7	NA	CASSSGQGTIEQYF	TGTGCCAGCTCCTCGGGACAGGGTACTATCGAGCAGTACTTC
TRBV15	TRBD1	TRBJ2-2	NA	CATSRDPGTGGGELFF	TGTGCCACCAGCAGAGACCCCGGGACAGGGGGCGGGGAGCTGTTTTTT
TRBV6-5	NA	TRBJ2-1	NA	CASSRTADNEQFF	TGTGCCAGCAGTAGGACTGCAGACAATGAGCAGTTCTTC
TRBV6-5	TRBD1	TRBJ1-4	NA	CAIRGRVGLSEKLFF	TGTGCCATCAGGGGGAGGGTGGGATTGAGCGAAAAACTGTTTTTT
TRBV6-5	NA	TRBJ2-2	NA	CASAGDTGELFF	TGTGCCAGCGCCGGGGACACCGGGGAGCTGTTTTTT
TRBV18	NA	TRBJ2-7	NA	CASSPQNNYEQYF	TGTGCCAGCTCACCACAGAACAACTACGAGCAGTACTTC
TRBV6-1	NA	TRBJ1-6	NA	CASSEQVVIYSPLHF	TGTGCCAGCAGTGAACAGGTGGTGATTTATTCACCCCTCCACTTT
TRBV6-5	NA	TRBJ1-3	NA	CASSYTKVTGNTIYF	TGTGCCAGCAGCTACACAAAGGTGACCGGAAACACCATATATTTT